A single TCR beta chain is shown here with its context. Its antigen is unknown. Per-nucleotide qualities are absent, and no much larger clonotype sits a single base away. The sample comes from a study of blood T cell repertoires in COVID-19 (TCRdb year 2020). Describing the broader study: Samples covering the acute and convalescent phases of COVID-19 were provided by collaborators in the United States, Italy and Spain. HLA class I and class II types, where available, came from metadata supplied by the sample provider rather than from assay-based typing. Subjects who had been exposed to COVID-19, were actively infected with it, or had recovered from it provided the deeply sampled blood TCRbeta repertoires that made up the dataset. Samples were obtained from the ongoing ImmuneRACE study (first 160 participants) and from over a thousand subjects provided by 6 global collaborators. The prospective study material was composed of cDNA or gDNA derived from T cells, B-cell-depleted T cells, or PBMCs. The sample metadata nearly always contained a de-identified subject ID, COVID-19 status, age in years and sex. A freely available public database, intended as a resource for researchers studying the immune response to SARS-CoV-2, is where the repertoires were released.

Collaborating institutions collected whole blood in K2EDTA tubes following their own protocols. Collaborator samples were shipped for TCRbeta analysis as frozen whole blood, isolated PBMCs, or DNA extracted from either sample type. TCRbeta CDR3 regions were amplified from genomic DNA by means of the immunoSEQ Assay, a bias-controlled multiplex PCR. The published analysis was carried out like this. The number of nucleated cells in each sample was estimated by amplification of reference gene primers within the assay. To quantify the absolute abundance of each unique TCRbeta CDR3 rearrangement, sequence reads were collapsed and filtered. For each sample, productive Simpson clonality was calculated as the square root of Simpson's diversity index across productive rearrangements. The immuneACCESS repertoire file appears here via TCRdb, limited to in-frame rearrangements. These files lack a portion of the clones; in checked studies, under half of the deficit traces to unresolved V genes, and the cause of the others is not known. D and trimming were read from the DNA, whereas the V and J calls and clone size are those reported in that table. Here the sample has some 40,000 clones; approximately 89% occur a single time. The ten largest clonotypes hold over 2% of the sample.

A distance of 6 bases separates the germline ends of V and J, which lose 2 bases and 4 bases respectively. CDR1 and CDR2 (MGHRA, YSYEKL) derive from the germline V gene. The CDR3 starts with the cysteine, ends with the phenylalanine, and has 13 residues. The retained sequence is limited to the CDR3, 39 bases, with the frame set at the first base. Overall study results and their limits: Clinical and demographic metadata were provided uncurated, with the amount varying by source and participant.

Recombination connected TRBV4-1 to TRBJ1-3; the D gene cannot be resolved reliably. The specimen sequenced was peripheral blood. This sequence originates from a man over 45 with active COVID-19. The DNA sequence follows: TGCGCCAGCAGCCAACCACGGGGAAACACCATATATTTT. It encodes CASSQPRGNTIYF.